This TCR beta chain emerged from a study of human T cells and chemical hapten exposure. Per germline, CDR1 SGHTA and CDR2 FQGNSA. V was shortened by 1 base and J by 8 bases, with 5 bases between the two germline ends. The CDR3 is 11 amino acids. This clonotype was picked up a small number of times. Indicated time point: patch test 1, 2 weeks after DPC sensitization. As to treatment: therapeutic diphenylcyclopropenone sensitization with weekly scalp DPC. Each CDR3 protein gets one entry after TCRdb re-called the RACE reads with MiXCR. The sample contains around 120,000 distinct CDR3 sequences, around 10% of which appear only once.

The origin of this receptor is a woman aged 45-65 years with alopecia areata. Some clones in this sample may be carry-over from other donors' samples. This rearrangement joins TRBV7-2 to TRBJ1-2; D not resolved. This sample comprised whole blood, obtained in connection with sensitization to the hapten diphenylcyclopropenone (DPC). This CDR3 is CASSLEEGYTF. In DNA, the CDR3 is TGTGCCAGCAGCTTAGAGGAGGGCTACACCTTC.